The 31 T cell receptor beta chains below all came from one sample that was sequenced in a study of identical twins (TCRdb year 2016). The library came from 5' RACE. The reads were generated on an Illumina HiSeq 2000. Using fastp at Q25 and MiXCR, TCRdb reprocessed the public reads and kept productive beta chains. Here each entry gathers all rows of one CDR3 protein and keeps the most common genes and DNA. The sample data list roughly 540,000 distinct CDR3 sequences, and approximately 22% of these were observed just once. 0.75% to 0.95% of the sample is in the top ten clones. This sample also appeared in a second study, on T cells expressing NK-cell markers.

Material: CD4+ T cells sorted from blood. The receptors were sampled from a woman between 18 and 30 years old in good health.

This clonotype was counted between two and nine times. This chain uses TRBV19 with TRBJ2-7; D is perhaps TRBD2 (7 bases). There are 14 residues in the CDR3. Germline CDR1 is LNHDA and CDR2 is SQIVND (reference sequence). The V end was cut by 6 bases, the J end by 6 bases, with 18 bases between. CDR3 nucleotides: TGTGCCAGTAGCAGGGGACTATCCAGGGGCGAGCAGTACTTC. It codes for CASSRGLSRGEQYF.

This clonotype was observed a handful of times. The chain uses TRBV7-2 and TRBJ1-3; the D gene is possibly TRBD1 (5 bases). The germline V and J ends were trimmed by 3 bases and 4 bases, with 16 bases remaining between them. This CDR3 region has 16 residues. The germline CDR1 and CDR2 sequences are SGHTA and FQGNSA. This CDR3 reads CASSFSNPGTGNTIYF. The CDR3 coding sequence is TGTGCCAGCAGCTTTAGTAACCCAGGGACCGGAAACACCATATATTTT.

The chain employs TRBV19 and TRBJ1-1, with 9 bases matching TRBD1. Germline lookup yields CDR1 LNHDA and CDR2 SQIVND (reference sequence). After removal of 5 bases from V and 3 bases from J, the junction contained 7 bases not matched to a gene. This CDR3 has 15 residues. In DNA, the CDR3 is TGTGCCAGTAGTCCAGGGACAGGGTGGGACACTGAAGCTTTCTTT. This codes for CASSPGTGWDTEAFF.

In its sample, this clonotype was seen a few times. This chain links TRBV5-1 with TRBJ2-3; no clear D. Trimming took 4 bases from V and 4 from J, leaving 10 bases between them. CDR1 SGHRS and CDR2 YFSETQ come from the germline V gene. The CDR3 totals 13 residues. The CDR3 DNA sequence: TGCGCCAGCAGCGGTAACCCCTCAGATACGCAGTATTTT. This codes for CASSGNPSDTQYF.

A few counts support this clonotype. This rearrangement joins TRBV20-1 to TRBJ1-6; 9 bases line up with TRBD1. The CDR3 extends over 13 amino acids. CDR1 is DFQATT, CDR2 SNEGSKA, per germline (reference sequence). The V gene end was trimmed by 6 bases and the J gene end by 6 bases; junction bases not matched to a gene: 3. CDR3 in DNA: TGCAGTGCAACGGACAGGGGTAATTCACCCCTCCACTTT. Its protein is CSATDRGNSPLHF.

V usage is TRBV3-1 and J usage is TRBJ2-1; D might be TRBD2 (5 bases). V lost 4 bases and J lost 7, with 14 bases in between. Per the germline V gene, CDR1 is LGHDT and CDR2 is YNNKEL (reference sequence). The CDR3 spans 14 residues. CDR3 nucleotides: TGTGCCAGCAGCCGCCCGTCTAGCCGGAATGAGCAGTTCTTC. As protein: CASSRPSSRNEQFF.

V is TRBV20-1 and J is TRBJ1-4; 8 bases map to TRBD1. Germline V gene sequence: CDR1 DFQATT, CDR2 SNEGSKA (reference sequence). The CDR3 has 14 amino acids. Trimming cost V 0 bases and J 7 bases; bases outside gene matches: 4. The CDR3 DNA is TGCAGTGCTAGAGACGGACAGGGTTTTGAAAAACTGTTTTTT. It is translated as CSARDGQGFEKLFF.

This clonotype was seen more than once but under ten times. The chain combines TRBV30 with TRBJ1-4; D uncertain. With 4 bases removed from V and 5 bases from J, the gap between germline ends came to 11 bases. Germline CDR1 reads GTSNPN; CDR2 reads SVGIG (reference sequence). This CDR3 is 13 amino acids long. The CDR3, as DNA: TGTGCCTGGATAGACAAAAACAATGAAAAACTGTTTTTT. Translated: CAWIDKNNEKLFF.

This chain links TRBV7-9 with TRBJ2-1, with a tentative D call TRBD2 (7 bases). Germline V gives CDR1 SEHNR, CDR2 FQNEAQ (reference sequence). There are 16 residues in the CDR3. Trimming left V 1 base short and J 6 bases short, with 16 bases between. This CDR3 reads CASSLVAGAQGNEQFF. CDR3 DNA sequence: TGTGCCAGCAGCTTAGTTGCGGGGGCGCAGGGCAATGAGCAGTTCTTC.

This clonotype occurred many times. The V call is TRBV29-1, the J call TRBJ1-2; D is unclear. The CDR3 length is 10 residues. The V end lost 6 bases, the J end lost 7 bases, and 9 bases lay between the germline ends. Germline V gene sequence: CDR1 SQVTM, CDR2 ANQGSEA. Written as DNA, the CDR3 is TGCAGCGTCGATAGCCGTGGCTACACCTTC. Amino acid sequence: CSVDSRGYTF. The full variable domain, with the rest looked up from reference TRBV29-1 and TRBJ1-2, is SAVISQKPSRDICQRGTSLTIQCQVDSQVTMMFWYRQQPGQSLTLIATANQGSEATYESGFVIDKFPISRPNLTFSTLTVSNMSPEDSSIYLCSVDSRGYTFGSGTRLTVV.

The rearrangement links TRBV13 to TRBJ2-1, with 10 bases fitting TRBD2. The CDR3 sequence is 17 residues long. Germline CDR1 and CDR2: PRHDT and FYEKMQ (reference sequence). J lost 5 bases, V lost 4 bases, and 11 bases had no gene match. The CDR3 sequence is CASSSRPGLAGDNEQFF. The CDR3 bases are TGTGCCAGCAGCTCCCGCCCCGGGCTAGCGGGAGACAATGAGCAGTTCTTC.

The chain carries TRBV7-9 and TRBJ2-1; the D is unclear. CDR3 length: 10 residues. Trimming removed 10 bases from V and 5 bases from J, with 6 bases in between. Germline CDR1 SEHNR, CDR2 FQNEAQ (reference sequence). The CDR3 region is CATRHNEQFF. The CDR3 nucleotides read TGTGCCACCCGGCACAATGAGCAGTTCTTC.

V gene TRBV7-9 combines with J gene TRBJ2-7, with D possibly matching TRBD2 (5 bases). This CDR3 spans 14 amino acids. Trimming took 5 bases from V and 3 from J, leaving 14 bases between them. In germline, CDR1 is SEHNR, CDR2 FQNEAQ (reference sequence). In DNA form, the CDR3 reads TGTGCCAGCAGCCTCACTAGTAGTTTCTACGAGCAGTACTTC. Its protein is CASSLTSSFYEQYF.

This clonotype has only a few counts. This chain joins TRBV20-1 and TRBJ2-1, with unresolved D. V was cut by 0 bases and J by 12 bases, with 9 bases left in between. Germline V gene sequence: CDR1 DFQATT, CDR2 SNEGSKA (reference sequence). The CDR3 loop spans 11 amino acids. CDR3 sequence: CSARDTTRQFF. The CDR3 region has the DNA TGCAGTGCTAGAGACACGACCCGGCAGTTCTTC.

The chain combines TRBV12-3 or TRBV12-4 with TRBJ2-7; TRBD1 matches at 11 bases. The length of the CDR3 is 14 residues. V was clipped by 5 bases and J by 7 bases; unmatched bases: 7. CDR3 coding DNA: TGTGCCAGCAGTAGGACAGGGGGCGCGGGGGAGCAGTACTTC. Protein: CASSRTGGAGEQYF.

The chain is built from TRBV5-5 and TRBJ2-5; D is undetermined. Germline V gene sequence: CDR1 SGHKS, CDR2 YYEKEE (reference sequence). V dropped 4 bases and J dropped 6 bases, with 7 bases sitting between them. The CDR3 is made up of 11 amino acids. The CDR3 DNA reads as TGTGCCAGCAGCAGCCAGAAGACCCAGTACTTC. This translates into CASSSQKTQYF.

This sequence joins TRBV5-6 and TRBJ1-5; D unresolved. CDR1 and CDR2 (germline): SGHDT, YYEEEE. Trimming removed 2 bases from V and 2 bases from J, with 11 bases in between. The CDR3 is made up of 15 amino acids. The CDR3 loop is CASSLSLRGNQPQHF. In nucleotides, the CDR3 is TGTGCCAGCAGCTTATCGTTAAGGGGCAATCAGCCCCAGCATTTT.

The chain is built from TRBV10-3 and TRBJ2-7; TRBD1 might be the D (6 bases). V was pared by 3 bases and J by 3 bases, with 12 bases between. This CDR3 is 14 amino acids long. Germline V CDR1 and CDR2: ENHRY, SYGVKD. The CDR3 reads CAISDSTGGYEQYF. The CDR3 DNA follows: TGTGCCATCAGTGACTCGACAGGCGGCTACGAGCAGTACTTC.

V is TRBV20-1 and J is TRBJ2-1; D might be TRBD1 or TRBD2, each matching 5 bases. The CDR3 extends over 13 amino acids. The ends were cut back, 4 bases at V and 6 bases at J, with 13 bases in the middle. Germline CDR1 reads DFQATT; CDR2 reads SNEGSKA (reference sequence). This CDR3 is CSATGDAANEQFF. CDR3 coding DNA: TGCAGTGCTACCGGGGACGCAGCCAATGAGCAGTTCTTC.

This clonotype was recorded a few times. The junction departs from germline at one end; a sequencing error may be responsible. The chain uses TRBV6-5 and TRBJ2-7; D might be TRBD2 (6 bases). This CDR3 is 16 amino acids long. Germline V lookup: CDR1 MNHEY, CDR2 SVGAGI. CDR3 DNA sequence: TGTGCCAGCAGCTACTCCTTATCCCGGGAGTCCTACGAGCAGTACTTC. It encodes CASSYSLSRESYEQYF.

The chain employs TRBV6-5 and TRBJ2-1; TRBD2 might be the D (5 bases). The CDR3 has 15 amino acids. Trimming cost V 1 base and J 2 bases, with 9 bases left between them. Germline V lookup: CDR1 MNHEY, CDR2 SVGAGI. The CDR3 reads CASSYYGITYNEQFF. CDR3 bases: TGTGCCAGCAGTTACTACGGGATTACCTACAATGAGCAGTTCTTC.

The chain links TRBV6-2 or TRBV6-3 to TRBJ1-6, with a tentative D call TRBD1 (6 bases). This CDR3 is built from 16 residues. The V gene lost 6 bases and the J gene lost 3 bases, with 15 bases spanning the gap. Per germline, CDR1 MNHEY and CDR2 SVGEGT. The CDR3 DNA is TGTGCCAGCAGGACCGGGACACAGTTCTATAATTCACCCCTCCACTTT. As protein: CASRTGTQFYNSPLHF.

This clonotype has just a few counts. CDR3 protein: CASRAVGTDTQYF. DNA of the CDR3: TGTGCCAGCAGGGCCGTCGGCACAGATACGCAGTATTTT. The chain joins TRBV12-3 or TRBV12-4 to TRBJ2-3; unclear D gene. V lost 6 bases and J lost 1, with 8 bases in between. This CDR3 comprises 13 residues.

This clonotype occurred a few times. The chain combines TRBV9 with TRBJ2-2, with D maybe TRBD1 (6 bases). Trimming shortened V by 0 bases and J by 4 bases, and 19 bases separated the two germline ends. The CDR3 totals 18 residues. In germline, CDR1 is SGDLS, CDR2 YYNGEE. Here the CDR3 DNA reads TGTGCCAGCAGCGTAGCTACGACAGGCCCCCAGGGCACCGGGGAGCTGTTTTTT. Encoded protein: CASSVATTGPQGTGELFF. The complete variable domain, with remaining parts taken from reference TRBV9 and TRBJ2-2, reads DSGVTQTPKHLITATGQRVTLRCSPRSGDLSVYWYQQSLDQGLQFLIQYYNGEERAKGNILERFSAQQFPDLHSELNLSSLELGDSALYFCASSVATTGPQGTGELFFGEGSRLTVL.

This chain joins TRBV7-2 and TRBJ2-2; 7 nucleotides line up with TRBD2. Germline V gives CDR1 SGHTA, CDR2 FQGNSA. V was pared by 3 bases and J by 6 bases, with 4 bases of the junction left unmatched. This CDR3 is 14 amino acids long. DNA for the CDR3: TGTGCCAGCAGCTTCACGAGCGGGGCCGGGGAGCTGTTTTTT. It translates to CASSFTSGAGELFF.

The sample holds a few counts of this clonotype. The DNA for the CDR3 is TGCAGTGCTAGAGAAGGGCACACTGAAGCTTTCTTT. It translates to CSAREGHTEAFF. V usage is TRBV20-1 and J usage is TRBJ1-1; D not certain. The CDR3 totals 12 residues. The germline CDR1 and CDR2 sequences are DFQATT and SNEGSKA (reference sequence). V dropped 0 bases and J dropped 3 bases, with 5 bases sitting between them.

This clonotype was recorded at least ten times. This sequence joins TRBV10-3 and TRBJ2-7; D uncertain. Germline CDR1 is ENHRY and CDR2 is SYGVKD. V lost 5 bases and J lost 12, with 11 bases in between. The CDR3 is 10 amino acids. The CDR3: CAISPDKGYF. In DNA, the CDR3 is TGTGCCATCAGTCCAGATAAGGGGTACTTC.

The chain couples TRBV19 to TRBJ2-1; D remains ambiguous. Germline CDR1 LNHDA, CDR2 SQIVND (reference sequence). CDR3 size: 13 residues. The V end lost 2 bases, the J end lost 2 bases, and 4 bases lay between the germline ends. CDR3 DNA sequence: TGTGCCAGTAGTATATTAGCCTACAATGAGCAGTTCTTC. It specifies CASSILAYNEQFF.

This chain joins TRBV27 and TRBJ1-2, with D possibly TRBD1 on 6 matching bases. Trimming removed 5 bases at V and 8 bases at J, with 24 bases between. Germline V CDR1 and CDR2: MNHEY, SMNVEV (reference sequence). This CDR3 contains 16 residues. The CDR3 loop is CASSTLVGGRRHGYTF. CDR3 nucleotide sequence: TGTGCCAGCAGTACCCTCGTGGGGGGGCGTCGACACGGCTACACCTTC.

This clonotype has a handful of counts. The chain uses TRBV28 and TRBJ2-7, with D maybe TRBD1 (5 bases). V was trimmed by 5 bases and J by 5 bases, leaving 16 bases between them. The CDR3 has 14 residues. The germline gives CDR1 MDHEN, CDR2 SYDVKM. CDR3 sequence: CASSETQGRHEQYF. The CDR3 bases are TGTGCCAGCAGTGAAACTCAGGGTCGACACGAGCAGTACTTC.

This clonotype was counted a few times. The gene calls are TRBV4-2 and TRBJ2-7; 7 bases fit TRBD2. CDR3 length: 17 residues. The V and J ends lost 4 bases and 2 bases, in that order; junction bases with no gene match: 14. CDR1 and CDR2 (germline): LGHNA, YNFKEQ. This chain's CDR3 is CASSRGKGGGGTYEQYF. CDR3 DNA sequence: TGTGCCAGCAGCCGGGGTAAGGGCGGGGGAGGGACCTACGAGCAGTACTTC.